This paragraph covers one TCR beta chain sequence. Its matching antigen is unknown. These data belong to a study of T cells in Graves' hyperthyroidism and ophthalmopathy. The overall study: Prior to any treatment, at the point of initial diagnosis, peripheral blood was collected. Study conclusions and caveats: Peripheral blood also featured most of the thyroid clonotypes expanded above 0.001.

Germline CDR1 and CDR2: MGHDK and SYGVNS. With V trimmed by 9 bases and J by 3 bases, 7 bases remained unmatched. The CDR3 spans 13 residues. It was RNA transcripts that yielded the amplified TCR beta CDR3 regions. HTBI primers were the set used in a first-round RT-PCR of the TCR CDR3. One entry per CDR3 protein, called by TCRdb with MiXCR from the multiplex PCR reads. The table lists about 840,000 distinct CDR3 sequences, around 38% of them singletons, with 8.9% in the top ten. Each patient was aged 18 to 65 and had newly diagnosed hyperthyroidism of under 2 months' duration. The authors obtained PBMCs from over 8 ml of fresh peripheral blood.

This chain connects TRBV25-1 to TRBJ2-7; 8 positions match TRBD2. Sequences were obtained from blood. The sequence was obtained from a man aged 18 to 30 with Graves' hyperthyroidism. CDR3 loop: CASSGGIFYEQYF. CDR3 in DNA: TGTGCCAGTTCGGGGGGGATCTTCTACGAGCAGTACTTC.